Below, 19 T cell receptor beta chains from the same sample are listed, as sequenced in a study of PD-L1 blockade in urothelial cancer. Time point: pretreatment peripheral blood. TCRdb's copy holds only in-frame clones and misses some; the assay was immunoSEQ multiplex PCR. This table has 60,000 to 70,000 clones, approximately 80% appearing once. Sequencing used PBMCs, obtained around atezolizumab (anti-PD-L1) treatment. These receptors came from an older man with urothelial cancer.

CDR3 loop: CASSIAVSGNTIYF. In nucleotides, the CDR3 is TGTGCCAGTAGTATAGCGGTCTCTGGAAACACCATATATTTT. This sequence joins TRBV19 and TRBJ1-3; no firm D call. The V gene's germline CDR1 is LNHDA and CDR2 SQIVND (reference sequence). V shed 1 base and J shed 0 bases, with 4 bases lying between them. This CDR3 region has 14 residues.

This sequence joins TRBV9 and TRBJ1-2; TRBD1 aligns across 8 bases. The CDR3 is made up of 15 amino acids. The V gene end was trimmed by 0 bases and the J gene end by 5 bases; junction bases not matched to a gene: 6. Germline assignment: CDR1 SGDLS and CDR2 YYNGEE. CDR3 residues: CASSVDQGAIYGYTF. CDR3 sequence (DNA): TGTGCCAGCAGCGTAGACCAGGGGGCAATTTATGGCTACACCTTC.

The chain joins TRBV30 to TRBJ2-1; 13 positions agree with TRBD2. Germline CDR1 reads GTSNPN; CDR2 reads SVGIG (reference sequence). The CDR3 sequence is 15 residues long. After removal of 1 base from V and 8 bases from J, the junction contained 5 bases not matched to a gene. CDR3 sequence reads: CAWSGALAGGDEQFF. The CDR3 region has the DNA TGTGCCTGGAGTGGTGCACTAGCGGGAGGGGATGAGCAGTTCTTC.

This chain connects TRBV28 to TRBJ1-2, with D uncertain. Germline CDR1 reads MDHEN; CDR2 reads SYDVKM. The CDR3 has 13 residues. V dropped 5 bases and J dropped 0 bases, with 7 bases sitting between them. This CDR3 is CASSIPANYGYTF. In DNA form, the CDR3 reads TGTGCCAGCAGTATCCCAGCTAACTATGGCTACACCTTC.

The chain carries TRBV13 and TRBJ1-2; D remains unclear. V gave up 5 bases and J gave up 0 bases, with 7 bases separating them. Per germline, CDR1 PRHDT and CDR2 FYEKMQ (reference sequence). There are 13 residues in the CDR3. The CDR3 region is CASSQQANYGYTF. The CDR3 DNA follows: TGTGCCAGCAGCCAGCAGGCTAACTATGGCTACACCTTC.

The chain has TRBV2 and TRBJ2-1; 9 bases match TRBD1. Germline CDR1 reads SNHLY; CDR2 reads FYNNEI. V shed 4 bases, J shed 9 bases, and the junction held 10 bases outside the gene matches. The CDR3 sequence is 15 residues long. The CDR3 DNA is TGTGCCAGCAGTGCGACAGGGGGGGCTCTCGGTGAGCAGTTCTTC. Translating gives CASSATGGALGEQFF.

The V call is TRBV4-2, the J call TRBJ2-5; the D is unclear. CDR1 and CDR2 from the germline V gene are LGHNA and YNFKEQ. With 1 base removed from V and 1 base from J, the gap between germline ends came to 7 bases. This CDR3 is built from 14 residues. CDR3 region: CASSQGAGQETQYF. CDR3 nucleotides: TGTGCCAGCAGCCAAGGGGCTGGCCAAGAGACCCAGTACTTC.

The chain uses TRBV7-9 and TRBJ2-7; TRBD1 aligns across 11 bases. This CDR3 region has 18 residues. V lost 4 bases, J lost 2 bases, and 13 bases stayed unmatched. The V gene's germline CDR1 is SEHNR and CDR2 FQNEAQ (reference sequence). CDR3 nucleotide sequence: TGTGCCAGCAGCTCACGAGCCCGGGACAGGGGGTTCCCCTACGAGCAGTACTTC. Its protein is CASSSRARDRGFPYEQYF. Combining the CDR3 with reference TRBV7-9 and TRBJ2-7 gives the whole variable domain DTGVSQNPRHKITKRGQNVTFRCDPISEHNRLYWYRQTLGQGPEFLTYFQNEAQLEKSRLLSDRFSAERPKGSFSTLEIQRTEQGDSAMYLCASSSRARDRGFPYEQYFGPGTRLTVT.

This clone was found once. This CDR3 is CAISGAGGYEQYF. CDR3 coding DNA: TGTGCCATCAGTGGCGCAGGGGGCTACGAGCAGTACTTC. The chain links TRBV10-3 to TRBJ2-7; 7 nucleotides match TRBD1. Unmatched junction bases numbered 3, after V lost 4 bases and J lost 3 bases. CDR1 and CDR2 from the germline V gene are ENHRY and SYGVKD. CDR3 length: 13 amino acids.

V gene TRBV5-6 combines with J gene TRBJ1-5; no clear D gene. CDR1 and CDR2 (germline): SGHDT, YYEEEE. The CDR3 length is 13 residues. V lost 0 bases to trimming and J lost 4 bases, with 5 bases between them. This CDR3 is CASSLGRNQPQHF. The CDR3 nucleotides read TGTGCCAGCAGCTTGGGTCGGAATCAGCCCCAGCATTTT. The full variable domain, completed using reference TRBV5-6 and TRBJ1-5, is DAGVTQSPTHLIKTRGQQVTLRCSPKSGHDTVSWYQQALGQGPQFIFQYYEEEERQRGNFPDRFSGHQFPNYSSELNVNALLLGDSALYLCASSLGRNQPQHFGDGTRLSIL.

This clone has only one observation. This chain joins TRBV6-5 and TRBJ2-7; D might be TRBD1 (5 bases). Trimming shortened V by 6 bases and J by 3 bases, and 18 bases separated the two germline ends. Per the germline V gene, CDR1 is MNHEY and CDR2 is SVGAGI. The CDR3 runs 15 residues. CDR3 DNA sequence: TGTGCCAGCAGACCACAGGATATGCCTTACTACGAGCAGTACTTC. Amino acids: CASRPQDMPYYEQYF.

This clone has just one count. V and J are TRBV9 and TRBJ2-3; 8 positions match TRBD2. From germline, CDR1 is SGDLS and CDR2 YYNGEE. The CDR3 totals 17 residues. The V segment lost 4 bases and the J segment 4 bases; nucleotides outside the gene matches: 14. CDR3 amino acids: CASSPLGTSRSADTQYF. As DNA, the CDR3 is TGTGCCAGCAGCCCTCTTGGGACTAGTCGATCGGCAGATACGCAGTATTTT.

The V gene is TRBV5-1, the J gene TRBJ1-1; the D is unclear. Germline loops: CDR1 SGHRS, CDR2 YFSETQ. The V and J ends lost 0 bases and 1 base respectively, with 7 bases between them. This CDR3 contains 14 residues. The CDR3 coding sequence is TGCGCCAGCAGCTTGGTCGGGGAGAACACTGAAGCTTTCTTT. This translates into CASSLVGENTEAFF.

This sequence joins TRBV30 and TRBJ1-5, with TRBD1 identical over 11 bases. The germline CDR1 and CDR2 sequences are GTSNPN and SVGIG (reference sequence). The CDR3 runs to 15 residues. The V segment lost 6 bases and the J segment 1 base; nucleotides outside the gene matches: 5. The CDR3 is CACGQGAISNQPQHF. CDR3 coding DNA: TGTGCCTGTGGACAGGGGGCGATCAGCAATCAGCCCCAGCATTTT. The whole variable domain, filled in from reference TRBV30 and TRBJ1-5, reads SQTIHQWPATLVQPVGSPLSLECTVEGTSNPNLYWYRQAAGRGLQLLFYSVGIGQISSEVPQNLSASRPQDRQFILSSKKLLLSDSGFYLCACGQGAISNQPQHFGDGTRLSIL.

This clone was observed once. The junction departs from the called germline gene at one end, perhaps through a read error. The J gene is TRBJ2-7, the V gene TRBV7-7; 9 bases match TRBD1. The germline CDR1 and CDR2 sequences are SSHAT and FNYEAQ (reference sequence). The CDR3 loop spans 15 amino acids. This chain's CDR3 is CASSLGTGQHYEQYF. CDR3 sequence (DNA): TGTGCTAGCAGCTTGGGGACAGGGCAACACTACGAGCAGTACTTC.

This chain connects TRBV2 to TRBJ2-3, with 9 positions matching TRBD2. V gave up 6 bases and J gave up 1 base; unmatched junction bases: 11. Germline V gene data show CDR1 as SNHLY and CDR2 as FYNNEI. The CDR3 has 17 amino acids. CDR3 bases: TGTGCCAGCAGGGACTGGGTAGCGGGAGAGGGCACAGATACGCAGTATTTT. It encodes CASRDWVAGEGTDTQYF.

With regard to this clone: The same CDR3 arises from other DNA sequences in this sample as well. This rearrangement joins TRBV7-6 to TRBJ1-1, with a possible D match to TRBD1 (5 bases). CDR3 length equals 14 residues. Germline assignment: CDR1 SGHVS and CDR2 FNYEAQ. Trimming left V 5 bases short and J 0 bases short, with 10 bases between. The CDR3 here is CASSPTGLNTEAFF. The CDR3 region has the DNA TGTGCCAGCAGCCCTACAGGACTGAACACTGAAGCTTTCTTT.

The chain recombines TRBV23-1 with TRBJ2-3; 7 bases match TRBD1. TRBV23-1 is an ORF; its function is uncertain. CDR3 length: 15 residues. J was trimmed by 0 bases and V by 7 bases; bases with no gene match: 7. This chain's CDR3 is CASTLRDSSTDTQYF. The CDR3 nucleotides read TGCGCCAGCACCCTTCGGGACAGTAGCACAGATACGCAGTATTTT.

The J gene is TRBJ1-4, the V gene TRBV4-1; 7 positions match TRBD1. From germline, CDR1 is MGHRA and CDR2 YSYEKL. The J segment lost 0 bases and the V segment lost 4 bases, leaving 11 bases of the junction unmatched. CDR3 length equals 18 residues. The CDR3 DNA reads as TGCGCCAGCAGCCCCCCTGACAGGGTCATAGCAACTAATGAAAAACTGTTTTTT. Its protein is CASSPPDRVIATNEKLFF.